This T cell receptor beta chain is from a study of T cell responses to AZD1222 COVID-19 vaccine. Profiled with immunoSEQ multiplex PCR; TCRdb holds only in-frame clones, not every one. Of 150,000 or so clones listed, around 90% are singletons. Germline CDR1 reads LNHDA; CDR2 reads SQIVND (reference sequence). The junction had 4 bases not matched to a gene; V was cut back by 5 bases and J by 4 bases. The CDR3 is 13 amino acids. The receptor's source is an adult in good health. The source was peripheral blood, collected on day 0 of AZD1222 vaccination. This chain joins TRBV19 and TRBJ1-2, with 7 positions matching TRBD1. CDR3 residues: CASSYGTAYGYTF. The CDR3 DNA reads TGTGCCAGTAGTTACGGGACAGCCTATGGCTACACCTTC.